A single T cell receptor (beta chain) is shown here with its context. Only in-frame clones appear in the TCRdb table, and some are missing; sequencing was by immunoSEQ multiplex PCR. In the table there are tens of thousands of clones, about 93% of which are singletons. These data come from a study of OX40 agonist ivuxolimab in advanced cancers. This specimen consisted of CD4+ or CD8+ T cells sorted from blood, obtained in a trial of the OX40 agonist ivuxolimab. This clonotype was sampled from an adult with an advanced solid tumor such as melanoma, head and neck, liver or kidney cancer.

The CDR3 region has the DNA TGTGCCAGCAGCTTAGGACAGGGGGACGTAACTGAGCAGTTCTTC. Its protein product is CASSLGQGDVTEQFF. This chain joins TRBV7-8 and TRBJ2-1; 9 nucleotides match TRBD1. Germline V gene lookup returns CDR1 SGHVS and CDR2 FQNEAQ. V shed 1 base and J 9 bases; nucleotides not matched to a gene: 7. The CDR3 runs to 15 residues.